The clone carrying this T cell receptor (beta chain) was observed a few times. This entry is derived from a study of blood T cells in healthy people across ages. The study drew donors from healthy Caucasian individuals in Russia aged about 6 to 95. Each sample yielded at least 6 million isolated PBMCs. This CDR3 is built from 15 residues. The ends were cut back, 1 base at V and 5 bases at J, with 12 bases in the middle. The germline gives CDR1 PRHDT, CDR2 FYEKMQ (reference sequence). Next came a second PCR, run for about 7 to 11 cycles, which used a sample-barcoded 5' primer along with a J-beta primer mix. TCRdb fed the 5' RACE reads into MiXCR, producing one record per CDR3 protein. The data contain over 750,000 distinct CDR3 sequences, roughly 25% of them singletons. These data were likewise used in another study, on T cells of mothers and their children.

The chain is built from TRBV13 and TRBJ2-1; D gene ambiguous. The sample taken for sequencing was blood. The receptor's source is a boy under 18 in good health. This CDR3 is CASSLAAERDNEQFF. The CDR3 DNA is TGTGCCAGCAGCTTAGCGGCGGAACGCGACAATGAGCAGTTCTTC.